The T cell receptor beta chain described here comes from a study of shared clonotypes between healthy human individuals. Here immunoSEQ multiplex PCR was the method, and the copy in TCRdb shows in-frame clones only, minus some. The sample lists 1,500,000 or so clones; 95% to 97% were seen once. This clone came up once. The CDR3 sequence is 15 residues long. V lost 7 bases, J lost 0 bases, and 16 bases lay in between. The germline CDR1 and CDR2 sequences are SGHTS and YDEGEE. Specimen: naive CD4+ T cells sorted from blood. As to subset: CD45RA+ positively selected. This chain links TRBV5-8 with TRBJ1-1, with D possibly TRBD1 on 5 matching bases. The TCR originated in a man in his thirties or forties in good health. CDR3 coding DNA: TGTGCCAGCCCCTGGGACGCAAGGTTGAACACTGAAGCTTTCTTT. This gives the protein CASPWDARLNTEAFF.